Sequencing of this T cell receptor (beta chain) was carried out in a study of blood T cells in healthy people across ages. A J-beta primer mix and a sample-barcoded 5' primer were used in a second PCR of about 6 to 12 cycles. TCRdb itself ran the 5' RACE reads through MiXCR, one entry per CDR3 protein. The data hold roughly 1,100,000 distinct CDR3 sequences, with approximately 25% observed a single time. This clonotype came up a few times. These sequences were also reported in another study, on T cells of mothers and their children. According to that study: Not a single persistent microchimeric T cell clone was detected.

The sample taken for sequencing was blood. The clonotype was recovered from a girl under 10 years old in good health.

Here the CDR3 reads CSARAWMGGNEQFF. The DNA of the CDR3 is TGCAGCGCCCGAGCCTGGATGGGGGGCAATGAGCAGTTCTTC. V gene TRBV29-1 combines with J gene TRBJ2-1; D possibly corresponds to TRBD2 (6 bases). V lost 7 bases, J lost 6 bases, and 19 bases lay in between. Germline V gives CDR1 SQVTM, CDR2 ANQGSEA. This CDR3 is 14 amino acids long.